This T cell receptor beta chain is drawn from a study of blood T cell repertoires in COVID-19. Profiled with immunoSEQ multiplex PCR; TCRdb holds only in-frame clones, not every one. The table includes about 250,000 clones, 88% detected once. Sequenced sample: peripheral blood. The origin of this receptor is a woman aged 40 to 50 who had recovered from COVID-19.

The CDR3 sequence is CAWSGDRSYGYTF. In nucleotides, the CDR3 is TGTGCCTGGAGCGGAGACAGGTCCTATGGCTACACCTTC. The chain has TRBV30 and TRBJ1-2; tentative D call: TRBD1 (6 bases). V was cut by 3 bases and J by 4 bases, with 12 bases left in between. Per germline, CDR1 GTSNPN and CDR2 SVGIG (reference sequence). CDR3 length: 13 residues.